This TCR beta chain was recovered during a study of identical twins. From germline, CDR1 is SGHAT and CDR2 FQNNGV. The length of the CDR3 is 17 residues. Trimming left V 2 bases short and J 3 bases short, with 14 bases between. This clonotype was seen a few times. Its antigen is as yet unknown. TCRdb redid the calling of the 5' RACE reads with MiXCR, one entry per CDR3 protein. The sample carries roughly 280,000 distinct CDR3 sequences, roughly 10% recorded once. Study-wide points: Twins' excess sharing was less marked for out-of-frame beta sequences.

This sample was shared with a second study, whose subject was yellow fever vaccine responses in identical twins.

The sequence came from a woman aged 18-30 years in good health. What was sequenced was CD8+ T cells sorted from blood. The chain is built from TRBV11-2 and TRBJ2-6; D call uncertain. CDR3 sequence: CASSLLVWVFGANVLTF. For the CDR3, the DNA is TGTGCCAGCAGCTTACTGGTCTGGGTGTTTGGGGCCAACGTCCTGACTTTC.